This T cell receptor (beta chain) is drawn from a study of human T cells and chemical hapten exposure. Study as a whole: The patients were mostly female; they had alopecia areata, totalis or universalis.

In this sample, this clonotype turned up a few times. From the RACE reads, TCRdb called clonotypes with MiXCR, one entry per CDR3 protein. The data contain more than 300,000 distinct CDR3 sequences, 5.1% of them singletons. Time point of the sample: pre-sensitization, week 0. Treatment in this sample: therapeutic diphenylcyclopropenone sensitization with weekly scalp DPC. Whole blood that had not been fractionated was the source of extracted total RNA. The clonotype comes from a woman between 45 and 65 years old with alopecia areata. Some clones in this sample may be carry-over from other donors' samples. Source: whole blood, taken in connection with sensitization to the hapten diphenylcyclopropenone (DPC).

CDR3 region: CSARLQGSGNTIYF. The CDR3, as DNA: TGCAGTGCTAGATTACAGGGCTCTGGAAACACCATATATTTT. The J gene is TRBJ1-3, the V gene TRBV20-1, with D possibly being TRBD1 (6 bases). Trimming took 2 bases from V and 0 from J, leaving 8 bases between them. This CDR3 region has 14 residues. CDR1 DFQATT and CDR2 SNEGSKA come from the germline V gene (reference sequence).